The entry below describes one T cell receptor beta chain. The data were taken from a study of blood T cell repertoires in COVID-19. Study background: Specimens from acute and convalescent COVID-19 originated in the United States, Italy and Spain. In each case, the material was cDNA or gDNA derived from T cells, B-cell-depleted T cells, or PBMCs.

Under the authors' procedure: Quantification of nucleated cells was approximated via reference gene primer amplification. TCRdb's copy holds only in-frame clones and misses some; the assay was immunoSEQ multiplex PCR. V and J calls and clone size are copied from that table; D and trimming were computed from the DNA. This table holds around 100,000 clones, about 80% found once. V was shortened by 4 bases and J by 7 bases, with 11 bases between the two germline ends. The CDR3 has 14 residues. Per the germline V gene, CDR1 is LNHNV and CDR2 is YYDKDF (reference sequence). V is TRBV15 and J is TRBJ1-6, with D perhaps matching TRBD1 (5 bases). The specimen sequenced was peripheral blood. This receptor was identified in a woman of 80 years or more with active or convalescent COVID-19. The CDR3 sequence is CATSTLGGNSPLHF. The CDR3 DNA sequence: TGTGCCACCAGCACCCTGGGGGGAAATTCACCCCTCCACTTT.